This T cell receptor beta chain was sequenced for a study of blood T cells in healthy people across ages. The trim removed 0 bases at V and 0 bases at J, leaving 4 bases unmatched. CDR1 and CDR2 from the germline V gene are MGHRA and YSYEKL. The CDR3 runs to 17 residues. Through a sample-barcoded 5' primer and a J-beta primer mix, a second PCR was run for roughly 7 to 12 cycles. Via MiXCR, TCRdb re-called the 5' RACE reads, giving one row per CDR3 protein. The data contain some 1 million distinct CDR3 sequences, under 55% of them singletons. Donors were healthy Caucasian individuals from Russia aged roughly 6 to 95.

This TCR was sampled from a woman in her sixties in good health. The chain is built from TRBV4-1 and TRBJ2-7; 11 bases fit TRBD2. The sample consisted of blood. The CDR3 reads CASSQDLTSGISYEQYF. CDR3 DNA sequence: TGCGCCAGCAGCCAAGATCTGACTAGCGGGATCTCCTACGAGCAGTACTTC.